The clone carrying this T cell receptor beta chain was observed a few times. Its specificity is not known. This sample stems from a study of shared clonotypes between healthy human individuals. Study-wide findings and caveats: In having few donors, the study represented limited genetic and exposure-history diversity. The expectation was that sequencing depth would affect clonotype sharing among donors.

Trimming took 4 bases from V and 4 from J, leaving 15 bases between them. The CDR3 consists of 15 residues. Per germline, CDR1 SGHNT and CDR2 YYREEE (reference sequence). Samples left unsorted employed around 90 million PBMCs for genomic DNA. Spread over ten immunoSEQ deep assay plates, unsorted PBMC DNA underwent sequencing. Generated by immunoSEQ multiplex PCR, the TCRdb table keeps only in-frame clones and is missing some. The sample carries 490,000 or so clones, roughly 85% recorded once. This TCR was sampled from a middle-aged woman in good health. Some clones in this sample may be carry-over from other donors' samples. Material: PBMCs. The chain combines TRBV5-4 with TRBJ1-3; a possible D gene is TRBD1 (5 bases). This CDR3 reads CASSPSGGAGNTIYF. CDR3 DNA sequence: TGTGCCAGCAGCCCCTCAGGCGGGGCGGGAAACACCATATATTTT.